The 16 T cell receptor beta chains given below trace back to one sample, sequenced in a study of T cell responses to AZD1222 COVID-19 vaccine. Using immunoSEQ multiplex PCR, the repertoire was profiled, and TCRdb retains in-frame clones only, with some absent. The data show about 120,000 clones, around 91% seen once. This specimen was peripheral blood, taken 28 days after the second AZD1222 dose. These TCRs come from an adult who received the AZD1222 COVID-19 vaccine.

The V call is TRBV2, the J call TRBJ1-1; D is unresolved. The CDR3 is made up of 13 amino acids. V gave up 4 bases and J gave up 2 bases, with 8 bases separating them. The germline gives CDR1 SNHLY, CDR2 FYNNEI. CDR3: CASSGEGNTEAFF. In nucleotides, the CDR3 is TGTGCCAGCAGTGGTGAAGGCAACACTGAAGCTTTCTTT.

The chain employs TRBV4-1 and TRBJ1-2; 8 bases fit TRBD1. This CDR3 spans 13 amino acids. Germline V gene data show CDR1 as MGHRA and CDR2 as YSYEKL. The V segment lost 4 bases and the J segment 5 bases; nucleotides outside the gene matches: 3. As DNA, the CDR3 is TGCGCCAGCAGCCCTGGACAGGGATATGGCTACACCTTC. Protein sequence: CASSPGQGYGYTF.

This rearrangement joins TRBV4-1 to TRBJ2-6; D is possibly TRBD1 or TRBD2 (5 bases each). The CDR3 spans 18 residues. Trimming stripped 5 bases from V and 0 bases from J, with 17 bases between. Germline values: CDR1 MGHRA, CDR2 YSYEKL. The CDR3 region is CASSRVPGRSSGANVLTF. DNA for the CDR3: TGCGCCAGCAGCAGAGTTCCGGGACGGAGCTCTGGGGCCAACGTCCTGACTTTC.

In its sample, this clone was seen once. The V and J genes are TRBV7-6 and TRBJ1-2; the D gene is possibly TRBD1 (6 bases). CDR3 size: 18 residues. V was pared by 5 bases and J by 0 bases, with 22 bases between. Germline V gene lookup returns CDR1 SGHVS and CDR2 FNYEAQ. The CDR3 here is CASSPLPLTGRPNYGYTF. The CDR3 nucleotides read TGTGCCAGCAGCCCCCTACCTCTCACAGGGAGACCTAACTATGGCTACACCTTC.

The CDR3 region is CASTGTPRNTIYF. The CDR3 bases are TGTGCCAGCACCGGGACACCACGAAACACCATATATTTT. The chain employs TRBV28 and TRBJ1-3; possibly TRBD1 for D (6 bases). The germline V and J ends were trimmed by 7 bases and 5 bases, with 12 bases remaining between them. CDR3 length equals 13 residues. Germline CDR1 and CDR2: MDHEN and SYDVKM.

The V call is TRBV29-1, the J call TRBJ1-1; 12 nucleotides align to TRBD1. Looked up from germline, CDR1 is SQVTM and CDR2 is ANQGSEA. The V and J ends lost 7 bases and 5 bases, in that order; junction bases with no gene match: 29. This CDR3 contains 21 residues. CDR3 coding DNA: TGCAGCGCCCAACAGGGACAGGGGGCTTTTGTCTCGGGTTTCTATGGGACTGAAGCTTTCTTT. Its protein is CSAQQGQGAFVSGFYGTEAFF.

The chain carries TRBV30 and TRBJ2-2, with 7 bases identical to TRBD1. The CDR3 contains 12 residues. Germline-derived CDR1 and CDR2 are GTSNPN and SVGIG (reference sequence). V shed 3 bases and J 5 bases; nucleotides not matched to a gene: 0. CDR3 in amino acids: CAWRQGTGELFF. CDR3 nucleotides: TGTGCCTGGAGACAGGGGACCGGGGAGCTGTTTTTT.

The V gene is TRBV28, the J gene TRBJ2-3; 8 bases agree with TRBD1. This CDR3 region has 14 residues. Germline CDR1 and CDR2: MDHEN and SYDVKM. The junction had 6 bases not matched to a gene; V was cut back by 5 bases and J by 5 bases. DNA for the CDR3: TGTGCCAGCAGTCTGGGGACAGGACTAGATACGCAGTATTTT. It translates to CASSLGTGLDTQYF.

The V and J genes are TRBV7-2 and TRBJ1-4; D unresolved. Per the germline V gene, CDR1 is SGHTA and CDR2 is FQGNSA. Trimming cost V 6 bases and J 3 bases, with 8 bases left between them. The CDR3 runs to 13 residues. The CDR3 DNA sequence: TGTGCCAGCAGTACGTTCGCTAATGAAAAACTGTTTTTT. Encoded protein: CASSTFANEKLFF.

This clone occurred once. V gene TRBV19 combines with J gene TRBJ1-5; D possibly corresponds to TRBD1 (5 bases). The germline V and J ends were trimmed by 5 bases and 0 bases, with 11 bases remaining between them. This CDR3 contains 15 residues. Germline V gives CDR1 LNHDA, CDR2 SQIVND (reference sequence). In DNA form, the CDR3 reads TGTGCCAGTAGTCTCGGGACCCTTAGCAATCAGCCCCAGCATTTT. This sequence encodes CASSLGTLSNQPQHF.

The rearrangement joins TRBV5-1 to TRBJ2-1; D unclear. The CDR3 has 13 residues. Germline-derived CDR1 and CDR2 are SGHRS and YFSETQ. The germline V and J ends were trimmed by 4 bases and 7 bases, with 12 bases remaining between them. The CDR3 region has the DNA TGCGCCAGCAGCCGGGCGGTAGAAAATGAGCAGTTCTTC. Residues: CASSRAVENEQFF.

The J gene is TRBJ1-2, the V gene TRBV29-1; 10 positions agree with TRBD1. The CDR3 runs 16 residues. In germline, CDR1 is SQVTM, CDR2 ANQGSEA. J gave up 1 base and V 5 bases, and 10 bases lay outside the gene matches. In nucleotides, the CDR3 is TGCAGCGTTCCCGGGACAGGGGATACCATTAACTATGGCTACACCTTC. As protein: CSVPGTGDTINYGYTF.

For the CDR3, the DNA is TGTGCCAGTAGTATAGGGACTAGTAGGTCCGAGACCCAGTACTTC. Translation gives CASSIGTSRSETQYF. The V gene is TRBV19, the J gene TRBJ2-5; 7 nucleotides agree with TRBD2. Germline V gives CDR1 LNHDA, CDR2 SQIVND (reference sequence). The CDR3 has 15 amino acids. Trimming took 1 base from V and 5 from J; bases not matched to a gene: 7.

This chain joins TRBV5-1 and TRBJ1-4; D might be TRBD1 (6 bases). Trimming pared 0 bases from V and 5 bases from J, leaving 11 bases between. The CDR3 is 15 residues long. Germline V lookup: CDR1 SGHRS, CDR2 YFSETQ. CDR3 coding DNA: TGCGCCAGCAGCTTGGCGTACAGGGCAAATGAAAAACTGTTTTTT. As protein: CASSLAYRANEKLFF.

This chain uses TRBV7-9 with TRBJ1-1; maybe TRBD1 (5 bases). The V end lost 7 bases, the J end lost 2 bases, and 14 bases lay between the germline ends. Germline lookup yields CDR1 SEHNR and CDR2 FQNEAQ (reference sequence). The CDR3 is 14 amino acids. This chain's CDR3 is CASTSPGINTEAFF. CDR3 nucleotide sequence: TGTGCCAGCACCTCCCCAGGGATTAACACTGAAGCTTTCTTT.

As regards this clone: The germline gene is not matched at one end of the junction; a read error may be the cause. The rearrangement joins TRBV7-3 to TRBJ2-1; no clear D gene. The CDR3 contains 13 residues. Looked up from germline, CDR1 is SGHTA and CDR2 is FQGTGA. CDR3 loop: CASSSYSDNEQFF. DNA of the CDR3: TGTGCCAGCAGCTCTTACTCCGACAATGAGCAGTTCTTC.